The 18 T cell receptor beta chains presented below share a single source sample, sequenced in a study of OX40 agonist ivuxolimab in advanced cancers. Sequencing was performed with immunoSEQ multiplex PCR; in TCRdb, only in-frame clones are kept and a portion is missing. Of about 38,000 clones in the sample, 60% to 80% were seen once. The specimen was CD4+ or CD8+ T cells sorted from blood, collected in a trial of the OX40 agonist ivuxolimab. The source is an adult with an advanced solid tumor such as melanoma, head and neck, liver or kidney cancer.

CDR3 region: CASSLAVTGDNQPQHF. The DNA of the CDR3 is TGTGCCAGCAGCTTAGCAGTGACAGGGGACAATCAGCCCCAGCATTTT. The rearrangement links TRBV7-9 to TRBJ1-5; 8 bases line up with TRBD1. The V gene's germline CDR1 is SEHNR and CDR2 FQNEAQ (reference sequence). The ends lost 0 bases at V and 3 bases at J; junction bases unmatched: 4. This CDR3 comprises 16 residues.

This chain's CDR3 is CASSATGYQPQHF. The CDR3 DNA reads TGTGCCAGCAGCGCTACAGGGTATCAGCCCCAGCATTTT. The J gene is TRBJ1-5, the V gene TRBV9; perhaps TRBD1 as D (6 bases). Germline-derived CDR1 and CDR2 are SGDLS and YYNGEE. The CDR3 extends over 13 amino acids. V lost 3 bases and J lost 5, with 9 bases in between.

This chain uses TRBV5-1 with TRBJ2-4; TRBD1 aligns across 12 bases. Germline trimming cut 4 bases from V and 2 bases from J; bases unmatched to any gene: 10. CDR3 size: 18 residues. CDR1 is SGHRS and CDR2 is YFSETQ in the germline V gene. The CDR3 loop reads CASSLPPGQGATKNIQYF. The CDR3 DNA reads as TGCGCCAGCAGCCTCCCCCCGGGACAGGGGGCAACCAAAAACATTCAGTACTTC.

This clone was counted a single time. The chain uses TRBV28 and TRBJ2-2, with 10 nucleotides matching TRBD2. Germline values: CDR1 MDHEN, CDR2 SYDVKM. The CDR3 totals 15 residues. The V and J ends lost 10 bases and 5 bases, in that order; junction bases with no gene match: 10. The CDR3 sequence: CATLPLAGETGELFF. The CDR3 DNA reads as TGTGCCACCTTACCTCTAGCGGGAGAGACCGGGGAGCTGTTTTTT.

The chain links TRBV27 to TRBJ2-1, with D possibly matching TRBD1 (6 bases). The V gene lost 2 bases and the J gene lost 5 bases, with 10 bases spanning the gap. Per germline, CDR1 MNHEY and CDR2 SMNVEV (reference sequence). The CDR3 totals 14 residues. The DNA for the CDR3 is TGTGCCAGCAGTTTAACAGGGAGAAACAATGAGCAGTTCTTC. Translated: CASSLTGRNNEQFF.

The J gene is TRBJ2-4, the V gene TRBV2; D gene uncertain. CDR3 length: 12 amino acids. V was pared by 3 bases and J by 6 bases, with 6 bases between. CDR1 is SNHLY and CDR2 is FYNNEI in the germline V gene. The CDR3 is CASSDWVNIQYF. CDR3 nucleotides: TGTGCCAGCAGTGACTGGGTAAACATTCAGTACTTC.

The rearrangement joins TRBV7-2 to TRBJ2-2; maybe TRBD2 (6 bases). The CDR3 runs 15 residues. Germline assignment: CDR1 SGHTA and CDR2 FQGNSA. Trimming left V 1 base short and J 4 bases short, with 10 bases between. The CDR3 is CASSLGLVFTGELFF. In DNA, the CDR3 is TGTGCCAGCAGCTTAGGACTAGTCTTCACCGGGGAGCTGTTTTTT.

This clone turned up a few times. The J gene is TRBJ1-2, the V gene TRBV14; D ambiguous. V shed 4 bases and J shed 0 bases, with 15 bases lying between them. CDR1 and CDR2 (germline): SGHDN, FVKESK. The CDR3 has 16 residues. CDR3 region: CASSPLRPEPNYGYTF. In nucleotides, the CDR3 is TGTGCCAGCAGCCCCCTACGTCCGGAGCCTAACTATGGCTACACCTTC.

Only a few counts were recorded for this clone. The V gene is TRBV20-1, the J gene TRBJ2-1, with 7 nucleotides matching TRBD1. CDR3 length equals 11 residues. The germline CDR1 and CDR2 sequences are DFQATT and SNEGSKA (reference sequence). The V and J ends lost 8 bases and 10 bases, in that order; junction bases with no gene match: 8. The CDR3: CSHRGRWEQFF. The CDR3 DNA sequence: TGCAGTCACAGGGGCCGGTGGGAGCAGTTCTTC.

This chain uses TRBV18 with TRBJ2-5; 10 nucleotides agree with TRBD2. The CDR3 spans 16 residues. The germline CDR1 and CDR2 sequences are KGHSH and LQKENI. V gave up 3 bases and J gave up 4 bases; unmatched junction bases: 8. The CDR3 DNA is TGTGCCAGCTCACCGAGCGGGAGGGCCCGAGGAGAGACCCAGTACTTC. It translates to CASSPSGRARGETQYF.

J is TRBJ2-1 and V is TRBV7-9, with TRBD1 matching 7 bases. The CDR3 spans 11 residues. V lost 6 bases, J lost 9 bases, and 2 bases stayed unmatched. Germline CDR1 reads SEHNR; CDR2 reads FQNEAQ (reference sequence). The CDR3 here is CASRTGFEQFF. DNA for the CDR3: TGTGCCAGCAGGACAGGGTTTGAGCAGTTCTTC.

The rearrangement uses TRBV5-1 and TRBJ2-5; D uncertain. CDR1 is SGHRS and CDR2 is YFSETQ in the germline V gene. This CDR3 comprises 12 residues. The V end was cut by 4 bases, the J end by 2 bases, with 6 bases between. The CDR3 sequence is CASSLEQETQYF. CDR3 sequence (DNA): TGCGCCAGCAGCCTGGAACAAGAGACCCAGTACTTC.

The chain couples TRBV11-2 to TRBJ1-2; possible D gene TRBD1, 6 bases. Germline assignment: CDR1 SGHAT and CDR2 FQNNGV. V was trimmed by 5 bases and J by 2 bases, leaving 9 bases between them. CDR3 length: 13 amino acids. The DNA for the CDR3 is TGTGCCAGCAGCCCACAGGGAAACTATGGCTACACCTTC. Translated: CASSPQGNYGYTF.

The rearrangement uses TRBV11-3 and TRBJ1-1; 8 bases are a match to TRBD1. Looked up from germline, CDR1 is SGHNT and CDR2 is YENEEA. The V and J ends lost 1 base and 1 base, in that order; junction bases with no gene match: 8. CDR3 size: 17 residues. The CDR3: CASSLGGFDRGNTEAFF. The DNA of the CDR3 is TGTGCCAGCAGCTTAGGTGGCTTCGACAGGGGGAACACTGAAGCTTTCTTT.

The chain couples TRBV10-3 to TRBJ2-5; D possibly uses TRBD1 or TRBD2 (5 bases each). Germline-derived CDR1 and CDR2 are ENHRY and SYGVKD. The CDR3 extends over 14 amino acids. The V and J ends lost 0 bases and 4 bases respectively, with 9 bases between them. CDR3 amino acids: CAISESTRGETQYF. CDR3 coding DNA: TGTGCCATCAGTGAGTCGACGAGGGGAGAGACCCAGTACTTC.

Sample share makes this clone large. The chain uses TRBV21-1 and TRBJ2-7. TRBV21-1 is flagged as a pseudogene. This CDR3 is 15 amino acids long. The CDR3 sequence is CASSKGLGLGDEQYF. The DNA for the CDR3 is TGTGCCAGCAGCAAAGGATTAGGGTTAGGCGACGAGCAGTACTTC.

This clone is medium-sized. This sequence joins TRBV19 and TRBJ1-1, with unresolved D. Trimming took off 4 bases at V and 4 bases at J, with 10 bases between the two ends. The CDR3 is 13 amino acids. The germline gives CDR1 LNHDA, CDR2 SQIVND (reference sequence). The CDR3 coding sequence is TGTGCCAGTAGTAAAGGCGTTAGCACTGAAGCTTTCTTT. Encoded protein: CASSKGVSTEAFF.

The chain uses TRBV27 and TRBJ2-7; 7 nucleotides match TRBD2. Germline CDR1 and CDR2: MNHEY and SMNVEV (reference sequence). The CDR3 has 13 residues. After removal of 5 bases from V and 6 bases from J, the junction contained 7 bases not matched to a gene. Written as DNA, the CDR3 is TGTGCCAGCAGTCTAGGGACTAATCGCGAGCAGTACTTC. As protein: CASSLGTNREQYF.